This T cell receptor (beta chain) was captured in a study of CD8 T cells in ankylosing spondylitis. Overall study results and limits: Disease-linked clones displayed a CD8+ phenotype and appeared relatively rarely in peripheral blood.

Remarks on this clonotype: Its antigen remains unknown.

The CDR3 sequence is 13 residues long. CDR1 is MGHDK, CDR2 SYGVNS, per germline. Trimming stripped 4 bases from V and 5 bases from J, with 11 bases between. TCRdb processed the 5' RACE reads anew with MiXCR; each CDR3 protein has one entry. The sample records around 340,000 distinct CDR3 sequences, 20% being singletons. V usage is TRBV25-1 and J usage is TRBJ2-5; the D gene is possibly TRBD2 (5 bases). The sample consisted of blood, either unsorted or a sorted T cell fraction (not recorded which). The clonotype comes from a male donor with ankylosing spondylitis or in good health (not recorded which). The DNA for the CDR3 is TGTGCCAGCAGTGTCACTAGTTTTGAGACCCAGTACTTC. Translating it yields CASSVTSFETQYF.